This T cell receptor beta chain stems from a study of control samples from healthy donors and cancer patients. TCRdb keeps only in-frame clones here, not all; method: immunoSEQ multiplex PCR. The repertoire has 120,000 or so clones, 70% to 90% of them found once; the top ten carry about 2.7%. The CDR3 runs to 16 residues. V shed 1 base, J shed 1 base, and the junction held 4 bases outside the gene matches. Germline CDR1 SGHTA, CDR2 FQGNSA. The sequenced sample was blood. This TCR derives from a man aged 55-75 years in good health. V is TRBV7-2 and J is TRBJ2-5; the match to TRBD2 covers 9 bases. CDR3 in amino acids: CASSLGVAGAQETQYF. CDR3 in DNA: TGTGCCAGCAGCTTAGGAGTAGCGGGGGCCCAAGAGACCCAGTACTTC.